The 3 T cell receptor beta chains below were found in one sample sequenced in a study of neoadjuvant anti-PD-1 for oral cavity cancer. Profiled with immunoSEQ multiplex PCR; TCRdb holds only in-frame clones, not every one. The sample lists over 1,300 clones, roughly 49% occurring once. The time point here: after neoadjuvant nivolumab, at surgical resection. Sequenced material: tumor tissue, taken after nivolumab (anti-PD-1) treatment. The receptors stem from a person aged 35 to 85 with oral cavity squamous cell carcinoma.

This chain connects TRBV5-1 to TRBJ1-3; D is possibly TRBD1 (6 bases). V was trimmed by 3 bases and J by 4 bases, leaving 20 bases between them. This CDR3 has 17 amino acids. Germline V gene data show CDR1 as SGHRS and CDR2 as YFSETQ. Here the CDR3 reads CASSWGSPGASGNTIYF. The CDR3 coding sequence is TGCGCCAGCAGCTGGGGGAGCCCAGGGGCGTCCGGAAACACCATATATTTT.

The chain has TRBV7-8 and TRBJ2-7, with TRBD2 matching over 9 bases. This CDR3 spans 15 amino acids. Losses at the gene ends were 2 bases for V and 3 bases for J; bases not matched to a gene: 5. The germline V gene has CDR1 SGHVS and CDR2 FQNEAQ. The CDR3 sequence: CASSLLPSGNYEQYF. CDR3 DNA sequence: TGTGCCAGCAGCTTACTTCCTAGCGGGAACTACGAGCAGTACTTC.

The V gene is TRBV4-2, the J gene TRBJ2-7; D call uncertain. The CDR3 length is 12 residues. V lost 0 bases, J lost 4 bases, and 4 bases lay in between. The germline CDR1 and CDR2 sequences are LGHNA and YNFKEQ. The CDR3 spells CASSQEGYEQYF. Written as DNA, the CDR3 is TGTGCCAGCAGCCAAGAAGGATACGAGCAGTACTTC.